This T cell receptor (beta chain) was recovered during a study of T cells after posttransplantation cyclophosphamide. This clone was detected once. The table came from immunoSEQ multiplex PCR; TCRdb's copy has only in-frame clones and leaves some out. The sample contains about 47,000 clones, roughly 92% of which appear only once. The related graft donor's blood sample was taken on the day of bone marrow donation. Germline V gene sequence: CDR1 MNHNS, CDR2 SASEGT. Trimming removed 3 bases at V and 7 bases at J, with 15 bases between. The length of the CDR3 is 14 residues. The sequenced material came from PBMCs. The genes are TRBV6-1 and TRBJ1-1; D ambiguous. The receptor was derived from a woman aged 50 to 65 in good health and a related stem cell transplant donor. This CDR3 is CASSDTSAGNEAFF. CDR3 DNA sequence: TGTGCCAGCAGTGACACCTCCGCGGGAAATGAAGCTTTCTTT.